The 24 T cell receptor beta chains listed next were all sequenced from one sample in a study of blood T cell repertoires in COVID-19. Here immunoSEQ multiplex PCR was the method, and the copy in TCRdb shows in-frame clones only, minus some. The sample carries around 320,000 clones, 90% recorded once. Sequences were obtained from PBMCs or T cells enriched from blood (not recorded which). The receptor set was obtained from a woman aged 25-40 years who had been exposed to COVID-19.

V gene TRBV5-1 combines with J gene TRBJ1-3; tentatively, D is TRBD1 (6 bases). Germline V gives CDR1 SGHRS, CDR2 YFSETQ. The CDR3 has 14 amino acids. Trimming removed 3 bases from V and 6 bases from J, with 13 bases in between. CDR3 DNA: TGCGCCAGCAGCTCGCAGGGGACGAAAAACACCATATATTTT. This sequence encodes CASSSQGTKNTIYF.

The CDR3: CATSDSPGTGSRETQYF. In DNA, the CDR3 is TGTGCCACCAGTGATTCCCCCGGGACAGGGAGCCGCGAGACCCAGTACTTC. V is TRBV24-1 and J is TRBJ2-5; 9 bases are a match to TRBD1. This CDR3 region has 17 residues. The germline gives CDR1 KGHDR, CDR2 SFDVKD. V shed 2 bases and J 5 bases; nucleotides not matched to a gene: 11.

This clone was counted a single time. The chain employs TRBV12-3 or TRBV12-4 and TRBJ1-1, with D perhaps matching TRBD1 (6 bases). The CDR3 totals 13 residues. The V and J ends lost 7 bases and 7 bases respectively, with 16 bases between them. CDR3 region: CASTIGGGGEAFF. The CDR3 nucleotides are TGTGCCAGCACCATTGGGGGCGGAGGTGAAGCTTTCTTT.

This clone occurred once. The genes are TRBV7-2 and TRBJ2-1, with D unresolved. Germline CDR1 reads SGHTA; CDR2 reads FQGNSA. V lost 0 bases to trimming and J lost 3 bases, with 18 bases between them. CDR3 length: 18 residues. The DNA for the CDR3 is TGTGCCAGCAGCTTAGCGCTTCGTCATCGCGCTGACTACAATGAGCAGTTCTTC. Residues: CASSLALRHRADYNEQFF.

The rearrangement joins TRBV5-1 to TRBJ1-2; 8 nucleotides line up with TRBD1. Germline lookup yields CDR1 SGHRS and CDR2 YFSETQ. With V trimmed by 8 bases and J by 8 bases, 11 bases remained unmatched. This CDR3 has 13 amino acids. The CDR3 loop reads CASTTGAGRGYTF. CDR3 in DNA: TGCGCCAGTACGACAGGGGCGGGACGGGGCTACACCTTC.

This clone turned up a few times. This sequence joins TRBV5-8 and TRBJ2-5, with TRBD1 matching 8 bases. The germline V gene encodes CDR1 SGHTS and CDR2 YDEGEE. This CDR3 has 16 residues. The junction had 11 bases not matched to a gene; V was cut back by 6 bases and J by 1 base. The CDR3 region is CASMGGTGRLQETQYF. CDR3 nucleotide sequence: TGTGCCAGCATGGGCGGGACAGGTCGACTCCAAGAGACCCAGTACTTC.

This chain joins TRBV2 and TRBJ1-6; the match to TRBD1 covers 10 bases. The V gene end was trimmed by 5 bases and the J gene end by 10 bases; junction bases not matched to a gene: 11. The CDR3 has 16 amino acids. The germline CDR1 and CDR2 sequences are SNHLY and FYNNEI. The CDR3 reads CASSPRGTGEVSPLHF. As DNA, the CDR3 is TGTGCCAGCAGTCCAAGAGGGACAGGGGAAGTATCACCCCTCCACTTT.

The chain uses TRBV12-3 or TRBV12-4 and TRBJ1-1; TRBD1 might be the D (5 bases). This CDR3 has 13 amino acids. V was cut by 5 bases and J by 1 base, with 8 bases left in between. The CDR3 nucleotides are TGTGCCAGCAGTATACAGGCGAACACTGAAGCTTTCTTT. Translating gives CASSIQANTEAFF.

CDR3 loop: CASSQGQVYEQYF. In nucleotides, the CDR3 is TGTGCCAGCTCACAGGGACAGGTTTACGAGCAGTACTTC. The chain has TRBV18 and TRBJ2-7; 8 bases are shared with TRBD1. Germline values: CDR1 KGHSH, CDR2 LQKENI. CDR3 length equals 13 residues. V gave up 4 bases and J gave up 4 bases; unmatched junction bases: 3. The whole variable domain, filled in from reference TRBV18 and TRBJ2-7, reads NAGVMQNPRHLVRRRGQEARLRCSPMKGHSHVYWYRQLPEEGLKFMVYLQKENIIDESGMPKERFSAEFPKEGPSILRIQQVVRGDSAAYFCASSQGQVYEQYFGPGTRLTVT.

The gene calls are TRBV10-3 and TRBJ1-2, with 9 bases matching TRBD1. The ends lost 3 bases at V and 2 bases at J; junction bases unmatched: 7. CDR3 length: 16 residues. Germline V CDR1 and CDR2: ENHRY, SYGVKD. This CDR3 reads CAISETRTGANYGYTF. The CDR3, as DNA: TGTGCCATCAGTGAAACGCGGACAGGGGCAAACTATGGCTACACCTTC.

The chain uses TRBV12-3 or TRBV12-4 and TRBJ2-2, with D unclear. CDR3 length equals 13 residues. V was clipped by 4 bases and J by 6 bases, with 9 bases between them. CDR3 DNA sequence: TGTGCCAGCAGTTCCTACCCCCCCGGGGAGCTGTTTTTT. This sequence encodes CASSSYPPGELFF.

The chain couples TRBV4-2 to TRBJ2-7; TRBD1 matches 9 bases. Germline loops: CDR1 LGHNA, CDR2 YNFKEQ. This CDR3 region has 15 residues. V lost 4 bases and J lost 0; bases outside the gene matches: 4. DNA of the CDR3: TGTGCCAGCAGCCTCCCGGGACAGGGCTCCTACGAGCAGTACTTC. Translated: CASSLPGQGSYEQYF.

The V and J genes are TRBV18 and TRBJ2-1; D gene unclear. V was pared by 2 bases and J by 1 base, with 9 bases between. Germline loops: CDR1 KGHSH, CDR2 LQKENI. This CDR3 has 15 residues. CDR3 residues: CASSPTRGSYNEQFF. Written as DNA, the CDR3 is TGTGCCAGCTCACCAACGAGAGGATCCTACAATGAGCAGTTCTTC.

The chain couples TRBV7-8 to TRBJ2-1; the match to TRBD2 covers 14 bases. With V trimmed by 1 base and J by 7 bases, 9 bases remained unmatched. The V gene's germline CDR1 is SGHVS and CDR2 FQNEAQ. The CDR3 runs to 18 residues. The CDR3 region is CASSLVRGLAGGKNEQFF. DNA of the CDR3: TGTGCCAGCAGCTTAGTGCGTGGACTAGCGGGGGGCAAGAATGAGCAGTTCTTC.

The chain combines TRBV9 with TRBJ1-1; perhaps TRBD1 as D (6 bases). This CDR3 spans 15 amino acids. The ends were cut back, 1 base at V and 4 bases at J, with 14 bases in the middle. Germline-derived CDR1 and CDR2 are SGDLS and YYNGEE. In nucleotides, the CDR3 is TGTGCCAGCAGCGTAAGTGGGGGCGGGGGCACTGAAGCTTTCTTT. Translating gives CASSVSGGGGTEAFF.

V is TRBV5-1 and J is TRBJ1-3; 8 bases line up with TRBD1. Trimming at V came to 0 bases and at J to 1 base, leaving 6 bases not matched to a gene. Germline values: CDR1 SGHRS, CDR2 YFSETQ. CDR3 length: 17 amino acids. For the CDR3, the DNA is TGCGCCAGCAGCTTGGCCGTCCAGGGGGCGTCTGGAAACACCATATATTTT. Protein: CASSLAVQGASGNTIYF.

This clone was observed once. The gene calls are TRBV21-1 and TRBJ2-7; the D call of TRBD1 is as the table states it, not checked on the DNA. TRBV21-1 is a listed pseudogene. CDR3 length: 13 residues. CDR3 sequence (DNA): TGTGCCAGCAGCGACAGGGCGAACTACGAGCAGTACTTC. Translating gives CASSDRANYEQYF.

The V call is TRBV6-1, the J call TRBJ1-2; 7 nucleotides line up with TRBD1. The CDR3 is 14 residues long. V lost 1 base, J lost 4 bases, and 3 bases stayed unmatched. CDR1 MNHNS and CDR2 SASEGT come from the germline V gene. The CDR3 sequence is CASSEGQGGYGYTF. CDR3 coding DNA: TGTGCCAGCAGTGAAGGACAGGGCGGCTATGGCTACACCTTC.

V and J are TRBV27 and TRBJ1-2; TRBD1 aligns across 8 bases. The junction had 4 bases not matched to a gene; V was cut back by 5 bases and J by 8 bases. The germline V gene has CDR1 MNHEY and CDR2 SMNVEV (reference sequence). CDR3 length: 12 amino acids. The CDR3 sequence is CASSAPGGGYTF. DNA of the CDR3: TGTGCCAGCAGTGCCCCAGGGGGCGGCTACACCTTC.

The chain links TRBV7-2 to TRBJ2-1; D perhaps matches TRBD1 (6 bases). CDR1 and CDR2 from the germline V gene are SGHTA and FQGNSA. The ends were cut back, 5 bases at V and 5 bases at J, with 19 bases in the middle. This CDR3 has 16 amino acids. The CDR3 reads CASSPRHRVLDNEQFF. CDR3 DNA sequence: TGTGCCAGCAGCCCCAGACACAGGGTCCTCGACAATGAGCAGTTCTTC.

This sequence joins TRBV4-2 and TRBJ2-7; D is unresolved. Germline V CDR1 and CDR2: LGHNA, YNFKEQ. This CDR3 is built from 15 residues. V lost 4 bases and J 7 bases, leaving 20 bases between the germline ends. The CDR3 is CASSLNVGDYGEQYF. The CDR3 nucleotides read TGTGCCAGCAGCCTGAATGTTGGAGATTACGGGGAGCAGTACTTC.

The CDR3 spells CASSSWGGDNQPQHF. The CDR3 DNA follows: TGTGCCAGCAGCTCCTGGGGGGGGGACAATCAGCCCCAGCATTTT. The chain is built from TRBV27 and TRBJ1-5, with D tentatively TRBD1 (5 bases). The CDR3 loop spans 15 amino acids. Trimming removed 6 bases at V and 3 bases at J, with 15 bases between. Germline lookup yields CDR1 MNHEY and CDR2 SMNVEV (reference sequence).

This clone was counted once. The chain links TRBV18 to TRBJ1-4; TRBD1 aligns across 7 bases. Unmatched junction bases numbered 12, after V lost 3 bases and J lost 8 bases. Germline lookup yields CDR1 KGHSH and CDR2 LQKENI. CDR3 length: 16 residues. The CDR3 spells CASSPNQGGIGEKLFF. The CDR3 nucleotides are TGTGCCAGCTCACCCAATCAGGGGGGCATTGGAGAAAAACTGTTTTTT.

The J gene is TRBJ2-3, the V gene TRBV7-2, with 9 bases that match TRBD1. The CDR3 contains 14 residues. CDR1 is SGHTA, CDR2 FQGNSA, per germline. Unmatched junction bases numbered 2, after V lost 6 bases and J lost 1 base. CDR3 sequence reads: CASRWTGGTDTQYF. Written as DNA, the CDR3 is TGTGCCAGCAGATGGACAGGGGGCACAGATACGCAGTATTTT.